What follows is one T cell receptor (beta chain) and its context. Method: immunoSEQ multiplex PCR; TCRdb's copy keeps in-frame clones and lacks some. The sample consists of fewer than 90,000 clones, about four fifths of them appearing once. In germline, CDR1 is MDHEN, CDR2 SYDVKM. The CDR3 sequence is 16 residues long. J was trimmed by 6 bases and V by 6 bases; bases with no gene match: 7. This record belongs to a study of blood T cell repertoires in COVID-19. For the study at large: Sample material is recorded as cDNA or gDNA derived from T cells, B-cell-depleted T cells, or PBMCs.

This sequence was found in a man between 65 and 79 years old with COVID-19, enrolled during active disease. The chain uses TRBV28 and TRBJ2-1; 14 bases are shared with TRBD2. Sequenced: peripheral blood. The CDR3 DNA sequence: TGTGCCAGCAGCCTCAAGGGACTAGCGGGAGCCAATGAGCAGTTCTTC. It specifies CASSLKGLAGANEQFF.